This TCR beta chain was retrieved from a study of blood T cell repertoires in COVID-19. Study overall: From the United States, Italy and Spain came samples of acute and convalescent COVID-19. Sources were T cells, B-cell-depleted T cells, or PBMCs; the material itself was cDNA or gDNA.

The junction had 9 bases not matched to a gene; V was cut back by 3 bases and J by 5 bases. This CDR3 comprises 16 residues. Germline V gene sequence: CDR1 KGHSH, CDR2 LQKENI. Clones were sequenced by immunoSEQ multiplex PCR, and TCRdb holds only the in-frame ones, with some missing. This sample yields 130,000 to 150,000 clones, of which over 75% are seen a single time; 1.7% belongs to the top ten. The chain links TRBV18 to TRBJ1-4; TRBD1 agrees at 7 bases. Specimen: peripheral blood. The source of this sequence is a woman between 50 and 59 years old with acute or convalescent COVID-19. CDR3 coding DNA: TGTGCCAGCTCACCGCAACAGGGGATACAGAATGAAAAACTGTTTTTT. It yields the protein CASSPQQGIQNEKLFF.